The T cell receptor (beta chain) described here comes from a study of T-cell reconstitution after alpha-beta-depleted transplantation in children. With 4 bases removed from V and 7 bases from J, the gap between germline ends came to 20 bases. Germline V lookup: CDR1 LNHDA, CDR2 SQIVND (reference sequence). The CDR3 has 16 residues. Unique molecular identifiers were incorporated during preparation of the TCRbeta library. TCRdb called the PCR reads again in MiXCR, with one record for every CDR3 protein. This table holds around 380,000 distinct CDR3 sequences, roughly a tenth found once. Sequenced here: PBMCs from the stem cell graft donor, sampled from the stem cell graft. The source of this sequence is a human donor who donated a stem cell graft to a child with acute myeloid leukemia. The chain is built from TRBV19 and TRBJ1-5, with TRBD1 as a possible D gene (5 bases). This chain's CDR3 is CASSSPGDSGIQPQHF. Written as DNA, the CDR3 is TGTGCCAGTAGTAGCCCCGGGGACTCTGGAATACAGCCCCAGCATTTT.